These 25 T cell receptor beta chains originate from one sample sequenced in a study of blood T cells in healthy people across ages. Through a sample-barcoded 5' primer and a J-beta primer mix, a second PCR was run for 7 to 11 cycles. A single record per CDR3 protein comes from TCRdb applying MiXCR to the 5' RACE reads. The top ten hold 10% of the sample, which has about 930,000 distinct CDR3 sequences, almost 30% seen once. These data are also associated with another study on T cells of mothers and their children.

The sequenced sample consisted of blood. The receptors come from a woman between 40 and 50 years old in good health.

The chain is built from TRBV5-5 and TRBJ2-4; a possible D gene is TRBD1 (6 bases). The germline V gene has CDR1 SGHKS and CDR2 YYEKEE (reference sequence). The CDR3 contains 16 residues. V lost 1 base and J 13 bases, leaving 24 bases between the germline ends. In DNA, the CDR3 is TGTGCCAGCAGCTTGACCAGGGGCTTCTCCTACAATGAGCAGTACTTC. Translated, it gives CASSLTRGFSYNEQYF.

This clonotype was picked up a small number of times. The chain uses TRBV28 and TRBJ2-7; unclear D gene. V was clipped by 9 bases and J by 5 bases, with 17 bases between them. The V gene's germline CDR1 is MDHEN and CDR2 SYDVKM. The CDR3 is made up of 13 amino acids. The CDR3 region is CASITPLLNEQYF. In DNA form, the CDR3 reads TGTGCCAGTATTACCCCTCTCCTGAACGAGCAGTACTTC.

This clonotype was seen repeatedly, ten times or more. In DNA form, the CDR3 reads TGCGCCAGCAGCTTTCCGGGACAGGGAGAGACCCAGTACTTC. Protein product: CASSFPGQGETQYF. The V call is TRBV5-1, the J call TRBJ2-5, with 9 nucleotides matching TRBD1. CDR3 length equals 14 residues. V lost 2 bases, J lost 4 bases, and 3 bases stayed unmatched. Germline V gene sequence: CDR1 SGHRS, CDR2 YFSETQ.

V and J are TRBV2 and TRBJ1-2; 7 bases are a match to TRBD1. CDR1 and CDR2 from the germline V gene are SNHLY and FYNNEI. This CDR3 comprises 13 residues. Germline trimming cut 7 bases from V and 5 bases from J; bases unmatched to any gene: 7. CDR3 protein: CASKGQGVYGYTF. The DNA of the CDR3 is TGTGCCAGCAAGGGGCAGGGGGTATATGGCTACACCTTC. Looking up the rest from reference TRBV2 and TRBJ1-2 gives the full variable domain: EPEVTQTPSHQVTQMGQEVILRCVPISNHLYFYWYRQILGQKVEFLVSFYNNEISEKSEIFDDQFSVERPDGSNFTLKIRSTKLEDSAMYFCASKGQGVYGYTFGSGTRLTVV.

This clonotype has a count of ten or more. This chain uses TRBV7-6 with TRBJ2-3, with TRBD2 as a possible D gene (7 bases). Germline lookup yields CDR1 SGHVS and CDR2 FNYEAQ. The CDR3 has 16 amino acids. V lost 2 bases to trimming and J lost 10 bases, with 22 bases between them. CDR3 region: CASSLRDGGPVGAQYF. DNA of the CDR3: TGTGCCAGCAGCTTAAGGGACGGGGGGCCCGTCGGGGCGCAGTATTTT.

The rearrangement uses TRBV6-5 and TRBJ2-1; TRBD1 might be the D (6 bases). The CDR3 has 17 amino acids. V lost 5 bases to trimming and J lost 9 bases, with 26 bases between them. Per the germline V gene, CDR1 is MNHEY and CDR2 is SVGAGI. The CDR3 region has the DNA TGTGCCAGCAGTCCGACAGGTTCCTCAAGGTTCGGTAGTGAGCAGTTCTTC. This encodes CASSPTGSSRFGSEQFF.

The chain recombines TRBV12-3 or TRBV12-4 with TRBJ1-6, with D unresolved. V lost 2 bases to trimming and J lost 4 bases, with 12 bases between them. The CDR3 covers 16 residues. As DNA, the CDR3 is TGTGCCAGCAGTTTACCAGGAGGACGTTATAATTCACCCCTCCACTTT. Translating gives CASSLPGGRYNSPLHF.

The rearrangement links TRBV7-9 to TRBJ1-5; weak D call: TRBD1 (5 bases). V lost 5 bases and J lost 3, with 8 bases in between. CDR3 length equals 13 residues. In germline, CDR1 is SEHNR, CDR2 FQNEAQ (reference sequence). The CDR3 loop reads CASSDSLNQPQHF. The CDR3 region has the DNA TGTGCCAGCAGCGACAGCCTCAATCAGCCCCAGCATTTT.

The chain has TRBV27 and TRBJ1-2, with 8 positions matching TRBD1. CDR1 MNHEY and CDR2 SMNVEV come from the germline V gene (reference sequence). V lost 3 bases and J lost 1; bases outside the gene matches: 4. The CDR3 covers 15 residues. The CDR3 loop is CASSFGTGLNYGYTF. In DNA form, the CDR3 reads TGTGCCAGCAGTTTCGGGACAGGCCTTAACTATGGCTACACCTTC.

Ten or more counts support this clonotype. This chain connects TRBV20-1 to TRBJ2-1, with 12 bases matching TRBD2. CDR3 length equals 14 residues. With 6 bases clipped from V and 5 bases from J, the junction kept 5 bases outside the gene matches. Per germline, CDR1 DFQATT and CDR2 SNEGSKA (reference sequence). The CDR3 sequence is CSASLAGGDNEQFF. In nucleotides, the CDR3 is TGCAGTGCGAGTCTAGCGGGGGGGGACAATGAGCAGTTCTTC.

This clonotype appeared a few times. This chain connects TRBV7-2 to TRBJ2-7, with D perhaps assigned TRBD1 or TRBD2 (6 bases each). The ends were cut back, 4 bases at V and 4 bases at J, with 17 bases in the middle. This CDR3 spans 15 amino acids. Per the germline V gene, CDR1 is SGHTA and CDR2 is FQGNSA. CDR3 protein: CASSSLEGGSYEQYF. The CDR3 nucleotides are TGTGCCAGCAGCTCCCTGGAGGGGGGATCGTACGAGCAGTACTTC.

This clonotype was counted many times. The rearrangement uses TRBV29-1 and TRBJ2-2; TRBD1 might be the D (6 bases). CDR3 size: 14 residues. V lost 4 bases and J 1 base, leaving 10 bases between the germline ends. The germline gives CDR1 SQVTM, CDR2 ANQGSEA. The CDR3 loop reads CSVARGRNTGELFF. CDR3 nucleotide sequence: TGCAGCGTTGCCAGGGGCCGGAACACCGGGGAGCTGTTTTTT.

This clonotype has ten or more counts. This chain joins TRBV28 and TRBJ2-7; 7 bases are a match to TRBD1. Germline V gives CDR1 MDHEN, CDR2 SYDVKM. The ends lost 6 bases at V and 6 bases at J; junction bases unmatched: 8. The CDR3 is made up of 13 amino acids. CDR3 region: CASSLTGKGEQYF. The DNA for the CDR3 is TGTGCCAGCAGCTTGACAGGGAAGGGCGAGCAGTACTTC.

This clonotype was picked up a small number of times. The V gene is TRBV6-6, the J gene TRBJ1-6, with 7 bases aligning to TRBD1. V lost 0 bases to trimming and J lost 7 bases; unmatched junction nucleotides: 9. The length of the CDR3 is 17 residues. CDR1 and CDR2 (germline): MNHNY, SVGAGI (reference sequence). The CDR3 DNA reads as TGTGCCAGCAGTTACTCTCAAGACAGGGTGTTGAATTCACCCCTCCACTTT. It translates to CASSYSQDRVLNSPLHF.

This clonotype was counted only a few times. This rearrangement joins TRBV7-2 to TRBJ2-2; TRBD2 matches 7 bases. This CDR3 has 15 residues. Trimming cost V 6 bases and J 5 bases; bases outside gene matches: 9. Germline V CDR1 and CDR2: SGHTA, FQGNSA. CDR3 protein: CASRTTGGRTGELFF. Written as DNA, the CDR3 is TGTGCCAGCAGAACCACGGGGGGTCGGACCGGGGAGCTGTTTTTT. Supplemented by reference TRBV7-2 and TRBJ2-2, the full variable domain reads GAGVSQSPSNKVTEKGKDVELRCDPISGHTALYWYRQSLGQGLEFLIYFQGNSAPDKSGLPSDRFSAERTGGSVSTLTIQRTQQEDSAVYLCASRTTGGRTGELFFGEGSRLTVL.

There are a few counts of this clonotype. A read error may produce the germline difference seen at one junction end. The chain combines TRBV10-3 with TRBJ2-5, with a possible D match to TRBD1 (6 bases). The CDR3 is made up of 14 amino acids. CDR1 is ENHRY, CDR2 SYGVKD, per germline. The CDR3 region is CAISGVGGQEAQYF. CDR3 in DNA: TGTGCCATCAGCGGGGTTGGGGGCCAAGAGGCCCAGTACTTC.

This clonotype was recorded at least ten times. The chain employs TRBV5-1 and TRBJ2-3; D is possibly TRBD2 (5 bases). V was pared by 0 bases and J by 6 bases, with 11 bases between. The CDR3 is 14 amino acids. Germline V CDR1 and CDR2: SGHRS, YFSETQ. The chain's CDR3 is CASSLAVTGDTQYF. The CDR3 nucleotides are TGCGCCAGCAGCTTGGCGGTGACGGGGGATACGCAGTATTTT. Complete variable domain (other parts from reference TRBV5-1 and TRBJ2-3): KAGVTQTPRYLIKTRGQQVTLSCSPISGHRSVSWYQQTPGQGLQFLFEYFSETQRNKGNFPGRFSGRQFSNSRSEMNVSTLELGDSALYLCASSLAVTGDTQYFGPGTRLTVL.

Comment on this clonotype: One end of the junction is discordant with germline, which a read error may explain. The chain combines TRBV6-1 with TRBJ1-1, with a weak D call TRBD1 (5 bases). This CDR3 has 12 amino acids. Germline V CDR1 and CDR2: MNHNS, SASEGT. This CDR3 is CASILDGTEAFF. The CDR3 bases are TGTGCCAGCATCTTGGACGGGACTGAGGCTTTCTTT.

The CDR3 DNA reads TGCAGTGCTACTAGTTTGTCAACAGATACGCAGTATTTT. The encoded protein is CSATSLSTDTQYF. This chain connects TRBV20-1 to TRBJ2-3; no clear D. From germline, CDR1 is DFQATT and CDR2 SNEGSKA (reference sequence). This CDR3 is built from 13 residues. V was pared by 4 bases and J by 3 bases, with 11 bases between.

The chain couples TRBV20-1 to TRBJ1-1; no reliable D call. Germline lookup yields CDR1 DFQATT and CDR2 SNEGSKA (reference sequence). The CDR3 runs to 13 residues. Trimming stripped 2 bases from V and 1 base from J, with 8 bases between. The CDR3 region is CSARSHKNTEAFF. CDR3 DNA sequence: TGCAGTGCTAGATCACACAAGAACACTGAAGCTTTCTTT.

This chain joins TRBV28 and TRBJ1-6, with TRBD1 matching 10 bases. Germline V gene sequence: CDR1 MDHEN, CDR2 SYDVKM. The CDR3 runs to 14 residues. V shed 2 bases, J shed 12 bases, and the junction held 4 bases outside the gene matches. DNA of the CDR3: TGTGCCAGCAGTTTACCGGGACAGGGGTTACCCCTCCACTTT. Residues: CASSLPGQGLPLHF.

This clonotype appeared many times. The rearrangement joins TRBV6-2 or TRBV6-3 to TRBJ2-3; the D is unclear. The ends were cut back, 0 bases at V and 5 bases at J, with 3 bases in the middle. Germline loops: CDR1 MNHEY, CDR2 SVGEGT. CDR3 length: 12 residues. CDR3 DNA sequence: TGTGCCAGCAGTTACTCAGGAGATACGCAGTATTTT. Translating it yields CASSYSGDTQYF.

This clonotype was counted many times. V usage is TRBV6-1 and J usage is TRBJ1-2; perhaps TRBD1 as D (5 bases). The V and J ends lost 2 bases and 5 bases respectively, with 15 bases between them. The CDR3 has 15 residues. In germline, CDR1 is MNHNS, CDR2 SASEGT. Here the CDR3 DNA reads TGTGCCAGCAGTGAACCCGGGGCCTTTTCATATGGCTACACCTTC. Translation gives CASSEPGAFSYGYTF.

This clonotype was seen repeatedly, ten times or more. The V gene is TRBV5-6, the J gene TRBJ2-5, with 10 bases aligning to TRBD2. Trimming cost V 1 base and J 1 base; bases outside gene matches: 4. The CDR3 spans 16 residues. From germline, CDR1 is SGHDT and CDR2 YYEEEE. This chain's CDR3 is CASSLRLAGVQETQYF. CDR3 nucleotide sequence: TGTGCCAGCAGCTTGCGGCTAGCGGGGGTCCAAGAGACCCAGTACTTC. Combining the CDR3 with reference TRBV5-6 and TRBJ2-5 gives the whole variable domain DAGVTQSPTHLIKTRGQQVTLRCSPKSGHDTVSWYQQALGQGPQFIFQYYEEEERQRGNFPDRFSGHQFPNYSSELNVNALLLGDSALYLCASSLRLAGVQETQYFGPGTRLLVL.

The chain joins TRBV2 to TRBJ1-2; D ambiguous. Trimming removed 4 bases at V and 7 bases at J, with 10 bases between. Germline assignment: CDR1 SNHLY and CDR2 FYNNEI. The CDR3 contains 12 residues. CDR3 region: CASSVAPGGYTF. The CDR3, as DNA: TGTGCCAGCAGTGTCGCACCGGGTGGCTACACCTTC.